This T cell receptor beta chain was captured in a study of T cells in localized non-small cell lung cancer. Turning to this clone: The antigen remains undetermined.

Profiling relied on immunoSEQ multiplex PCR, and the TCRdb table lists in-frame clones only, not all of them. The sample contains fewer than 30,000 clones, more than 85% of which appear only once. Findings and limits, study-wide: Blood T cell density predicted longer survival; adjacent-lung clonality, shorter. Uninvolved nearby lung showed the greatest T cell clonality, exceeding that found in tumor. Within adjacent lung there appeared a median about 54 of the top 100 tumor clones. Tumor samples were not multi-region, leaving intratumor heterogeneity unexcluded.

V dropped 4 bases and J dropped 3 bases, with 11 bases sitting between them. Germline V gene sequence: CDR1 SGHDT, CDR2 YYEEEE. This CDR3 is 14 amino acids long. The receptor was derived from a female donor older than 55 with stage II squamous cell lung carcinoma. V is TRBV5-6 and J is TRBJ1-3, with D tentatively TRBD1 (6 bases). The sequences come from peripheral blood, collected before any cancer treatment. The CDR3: CASSTTGHGNTIYF. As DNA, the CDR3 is TGTGCCAGCAGCACTACAGGGCATGGAAACACCATATATTTT.